This is a list of T cell receptor beta chains from one sample in a study of CD8 T cells in ankylosing spondylitis. TCRdb passed the 5' RACE reads through MiXCR, listing each CDR3 protein once. The data show a few hundred thousand distinct CDR3 sequences, about 20% seen once. Sequencing was carried out using blood, either unsorted or a sorted T cell fraction (not recorded which). The receptor set was obtained from a male donor with ankylosing spondylitis. The CDR3 runs from the conserved cysteine through the conserved F or W. The D gene is left open where the match is weak. The size entry is marked missing in some rows and otherwise reads once, few, many or a size class.

abundance	v_gene	d_gene	j_gene	CDR3aa	CDR3nt
-	TRBV4-2	TRBD2	TRBJ2-3	CASSQVGTSGRAGDTQYF	TGTGCCAGCAGCCAAGTCGGCACTAGCGGGAGGGCCGGAGATACGCAGTATTTT
few	TRBV29-1	-	TRBJ2-3	CSVGGQAYTDTQYF	TGCAGCGTTGGAGGCCAGGCTTACACAGATACGCAGTATTTT
few	TRBV29-1	-	TRBJ2-1	CSVEGGPSYNEQFF	TGCAGCGTTGAGGGGGGCCCCTCCTACAATGAGCAGTTCTTC
-	TRBV20-1	-	TRBJ1-5	CSATLGNQPQHF	TGCAGTGCTACGTTGGGCAATCAGCCCCAGCATTTT
-	TRBV20-1	-	TRBJ2-5	CSARVVRGSHQETQYF	TGCAGTGCTAGGGTCGTTCGGGGGAGCCACCAAGAGACCCAGTACTTC
-	TRBV19	-	TRBJ2-1	CASSMAPTYNEQFF	TGTGCCAGTAGTATGGCACCTACTTACAATGAGCAGTTCTTC
few	TRBV24-1	-	TRBJ2-5	CATSDMTEYQETQYF	TGTGCCACCAGTGACATGACAGAGTACCAAGAGACCCAGTACTTC
-	TRBV20-1	TRBD2	TRBJ2-1	CSALAGGPGEQFF	TGCAGTGCACTAGCGGGAGGGCCGGGTGAGCAGTTCTTC
-	TRBV18	TRBD2	TRBJ2-7	CASSPSLGALTSGAYEQYF	TGTGCCAGCTCACCGAGTTTGGGGGCGCTTACTAGCGGAGCCTACGAGCAGTACTTC
few	TRBV7-9	-	TRBJ1-5	CASSFDPYSNQPQHF	TGTGCCAGCAGCTTTGACCCCTATAGCAATCAGCCCCAGCATTTT
few	TRBV5-1	TRBD1	TRBJ2-7	CASSLYRGSYEQYF	TGCGCCAGCAGCTTGTACAGGGGGTCCTACGAGCAGTACTTC
many	TRBV7-2	-	TRBJ2-1	CASSPGTSNEQFF	TGTGCCAGCAGCCCCGGGACGAGCAATGAGCAGTTCTTC